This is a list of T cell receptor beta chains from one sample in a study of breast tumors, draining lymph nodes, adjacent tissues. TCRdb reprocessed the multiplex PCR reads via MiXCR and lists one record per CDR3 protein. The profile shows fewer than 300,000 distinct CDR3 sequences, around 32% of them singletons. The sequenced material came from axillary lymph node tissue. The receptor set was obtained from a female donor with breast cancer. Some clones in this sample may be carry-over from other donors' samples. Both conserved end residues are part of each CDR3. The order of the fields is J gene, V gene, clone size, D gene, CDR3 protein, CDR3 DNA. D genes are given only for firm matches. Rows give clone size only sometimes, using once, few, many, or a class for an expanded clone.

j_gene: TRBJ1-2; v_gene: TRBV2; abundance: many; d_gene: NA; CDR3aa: CASRKDSYGYTF; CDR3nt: TGTGCCAGCAGGAAGGACAGCTATGGCTACACCTTC
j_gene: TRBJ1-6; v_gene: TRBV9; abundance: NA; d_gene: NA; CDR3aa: CASSVGGHRSGFHF; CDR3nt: TGTGCCAGCAGCGTAGGTGGGCATCGGTCTGGCTTCCACTTT
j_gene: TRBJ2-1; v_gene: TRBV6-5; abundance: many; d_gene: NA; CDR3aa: CASRSGLSSYNEQFF; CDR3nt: TGTGCCAGCAGATCGGGACTGAGCTCCTACAATGAGCAGTTCTTC
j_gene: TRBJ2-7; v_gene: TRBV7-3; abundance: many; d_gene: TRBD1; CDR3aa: CASSLYPPGQGAGEQYF; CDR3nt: TGTGCCAGCAGCTTATATCCTCCGGGACAGGGGGCTGGAGAGCAGTACTTC
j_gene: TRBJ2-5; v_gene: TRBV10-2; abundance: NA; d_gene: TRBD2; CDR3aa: CASRLGTSGSEYF; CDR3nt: TGCGCCAGCAGGTTAGGGACTAGCGGGAGCGAGTACTTC
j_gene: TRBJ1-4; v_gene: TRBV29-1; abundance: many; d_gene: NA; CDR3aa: CSGQKGEKLFF; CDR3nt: TGCAGCGGACAAAAGGGTGAAAAACTGTTTTTT
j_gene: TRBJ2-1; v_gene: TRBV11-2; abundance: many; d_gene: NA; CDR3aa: CASSLANNEQFF; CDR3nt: TGTGCCAGCAGCTTAGCGAATAATGAGCAGTTCTTC
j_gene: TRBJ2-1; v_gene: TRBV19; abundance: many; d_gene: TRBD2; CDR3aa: CASSPGLAAPGSSYNEQFF; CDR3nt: TGTGCCAGTAGTCCGGGACTAGCGGCCCCCGGGAGCTCCTACAATGAGCAGTTCTTC
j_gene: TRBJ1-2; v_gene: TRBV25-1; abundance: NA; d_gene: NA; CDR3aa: CASRAGGYTF; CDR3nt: TGTGCCAGCAGGGCGGGAGGCTACACCTTC
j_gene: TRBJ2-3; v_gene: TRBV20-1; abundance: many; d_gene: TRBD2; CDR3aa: CSARAGSGADTQYF; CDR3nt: TGCAGTGCTAGAGCGGGTAGCGGGGCAGATACGCAGTATTTT